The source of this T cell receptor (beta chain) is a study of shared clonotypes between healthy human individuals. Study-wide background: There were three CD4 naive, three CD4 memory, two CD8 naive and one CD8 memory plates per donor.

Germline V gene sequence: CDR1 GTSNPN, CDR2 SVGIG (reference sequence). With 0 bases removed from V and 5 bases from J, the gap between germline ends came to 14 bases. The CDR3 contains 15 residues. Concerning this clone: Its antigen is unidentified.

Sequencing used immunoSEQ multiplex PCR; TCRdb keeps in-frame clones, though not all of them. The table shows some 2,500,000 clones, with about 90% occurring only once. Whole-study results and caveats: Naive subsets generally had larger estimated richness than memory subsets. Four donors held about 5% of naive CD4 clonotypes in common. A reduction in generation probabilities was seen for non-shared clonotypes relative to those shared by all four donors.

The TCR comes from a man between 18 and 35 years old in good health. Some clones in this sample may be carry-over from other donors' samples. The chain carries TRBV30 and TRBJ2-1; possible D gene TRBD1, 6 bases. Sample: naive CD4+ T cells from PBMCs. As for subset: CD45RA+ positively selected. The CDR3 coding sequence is TGTGCCTGGAGTGTAGGGGTCCAGGGGAACAATGAGCAGTTCTTC. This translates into CAWSVGVQGNNEQFF.